The source of this TCR beta chain is a study of human T cells and chemical hapten exposure. V lost 5 bases and J 2 bases, leaving 11 bases between the germline ends. The germline CDR1 and CDR2 sequences are MNHEY and SMNVEV (reference sequence). The CDR3 loop spans 14 amino acids. This sample's time point: patch test 1, 2 weeks after DPC sensitization. Indicated treatment: therapeutic diphenylcyclopropenone sensitization with weekly scalp DPC. TCRdb reprocessed the RACE reads with MiXCR, giving one entry per CDR3 protein. The data hold about 69,000 distinct CDR3 sequences, with more than 30% observed a single time.

This chain uses TRBV27 with TRBJ2-3; D is ambiguous. The sequence was obtained from a man aged 35 to 55 with alopecia areata. Some clones in this sample may be carry-over from other donors' samples. Sequencing used whole blood, obtained in connection with sensitization to the hapten diphenylcyclopropenone (DPC). CDR3 sequence (DNA): TGTGCCAGCAGTCCCAGCCCAGACACAGATACGCAGTATTTT. It is translated as CASSPSPDTDTQYF.